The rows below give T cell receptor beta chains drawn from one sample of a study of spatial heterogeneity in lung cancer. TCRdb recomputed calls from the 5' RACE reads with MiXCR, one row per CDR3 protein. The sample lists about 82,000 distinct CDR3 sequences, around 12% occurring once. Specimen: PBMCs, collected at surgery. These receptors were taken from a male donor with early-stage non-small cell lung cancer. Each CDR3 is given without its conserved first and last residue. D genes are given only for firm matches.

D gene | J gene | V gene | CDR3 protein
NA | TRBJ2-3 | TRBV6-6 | ASSFEGMSQY
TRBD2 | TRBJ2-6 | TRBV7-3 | ASSPGGTGANVLT
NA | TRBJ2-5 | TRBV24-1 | ATSDAGGGTETQY
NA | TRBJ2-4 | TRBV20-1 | SVDPRGGTNIQY
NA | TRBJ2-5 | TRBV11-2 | ASSGGASGTQY
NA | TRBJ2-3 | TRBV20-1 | SARDPRDTDTQY
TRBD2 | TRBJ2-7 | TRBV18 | ASSPSTGTSGRARDEQY
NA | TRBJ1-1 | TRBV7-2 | ASSNDRGSEAF
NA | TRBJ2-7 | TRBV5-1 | ASSPAAGFEDEQY
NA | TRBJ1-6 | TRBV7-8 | ASSLGQDSPLH
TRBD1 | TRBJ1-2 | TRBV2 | ASSPPQGDYGYT
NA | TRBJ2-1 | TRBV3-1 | ASSHSKDVYEQF
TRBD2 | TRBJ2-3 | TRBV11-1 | ASSRAGGPSTQY
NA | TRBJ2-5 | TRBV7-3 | ASSPGTDNQETQY
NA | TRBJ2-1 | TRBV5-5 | ASSDDSSGKQF
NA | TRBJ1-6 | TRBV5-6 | ASSPTDNSPLH
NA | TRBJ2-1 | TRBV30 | AWRWELEVNNEQF
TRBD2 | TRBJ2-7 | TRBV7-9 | ASSLDWGGYEQY
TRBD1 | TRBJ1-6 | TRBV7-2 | ASSLVTGADSPLH
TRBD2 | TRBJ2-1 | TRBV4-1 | ASSQEGTSGGGQF
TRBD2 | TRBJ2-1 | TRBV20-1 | SASSSGRGYNEQF
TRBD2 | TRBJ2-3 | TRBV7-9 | ASSLGLARSTDTQY
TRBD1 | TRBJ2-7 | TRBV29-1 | SVETDRGASYEQY
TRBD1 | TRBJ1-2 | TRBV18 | ASSPAGTGGKTNYGYT
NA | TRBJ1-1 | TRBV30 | AWSTQRGTEAF
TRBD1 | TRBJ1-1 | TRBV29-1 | SVDLAGGNTEAF
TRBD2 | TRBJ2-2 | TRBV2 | ATTSGTNTGELF
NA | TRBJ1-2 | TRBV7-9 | ASSLAGGSYGYT
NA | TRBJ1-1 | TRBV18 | ASSATGANTEAF
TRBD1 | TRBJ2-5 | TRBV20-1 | SAARQGGETQY
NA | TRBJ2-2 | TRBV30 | AWRGTKVNTGELF
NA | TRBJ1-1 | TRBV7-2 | ASSRPAPNTEAF
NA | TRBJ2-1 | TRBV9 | ASSVGAGANEQF
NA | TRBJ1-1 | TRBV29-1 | SVDRPWGENTEAF
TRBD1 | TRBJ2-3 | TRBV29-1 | SVPPGTGSTDTQY
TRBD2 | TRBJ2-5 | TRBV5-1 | ASSLELAGGETQY
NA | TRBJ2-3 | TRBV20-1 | SARDFGTSTDTQY
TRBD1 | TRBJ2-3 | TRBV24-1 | ATSDPDREWGTDTQY
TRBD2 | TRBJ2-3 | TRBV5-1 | ASSRAPTSGSTDTQY
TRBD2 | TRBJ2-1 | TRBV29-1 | SVLTSGGSEEQF
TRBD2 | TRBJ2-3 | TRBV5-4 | ASSLDPSGGVEGTQY
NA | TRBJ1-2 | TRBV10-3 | AISETGNYGYT
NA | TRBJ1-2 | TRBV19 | ASRVQGEDGYT
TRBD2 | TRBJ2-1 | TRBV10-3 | AISESLAGGSNEQF
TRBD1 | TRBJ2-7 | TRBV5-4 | ASSSPTGAYEQY
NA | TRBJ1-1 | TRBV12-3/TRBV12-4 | ASSLSENTEAF
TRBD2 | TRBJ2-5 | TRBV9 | ASSVTGGLETQY
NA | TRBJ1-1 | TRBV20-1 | SATDGNTEAF
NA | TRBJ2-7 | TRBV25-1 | ASSEYRSSYEQY
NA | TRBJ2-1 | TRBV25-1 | ASSRTQGISYNEQF
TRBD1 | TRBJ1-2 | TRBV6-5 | ASSYDRGSFGYT